This record covers a single T cell receptor beta chain. V gave up 1 base and J gave up 0 bases, with 22 bases separating them. This CDR3 has 20 amino acids. CDR1 is LNHNV and CDR2 is YYDKDF in the germline V gene (reference sequence). These data originate in a study of blood T cell repertoires in COVID-19. Assay: immunoSEQ multiplex PCR; the TCRdb copy retains only in-frame clones and omits some. The sample holds some 280,000 clones, 75% to 90% seen once. What was sequenced was peripheral blood. This sequence was found in a woman aged 60-70 years with acute or convalescent COVID-19. The rearrangement links TRBV15 to TRBJ2-1; D is perhaps TRBD1 (5 bases). CDR3 sequence (DNA): TGTGCCACCAGCAGAGGCCCCGGCGGCGGCTTAAGGGGCTCCTACAATGAGCAGTTCTTC. It codes for CATSRGPGGGLRGSYNEQFF.